This T cell receptor beta chain was profiled in a study of blood T cells in healthy people across ages. This CDR3 spans 17 amino acids. CDR1 and CDR2 (germline): SGHVS, FQNEAQ. Trimming cost V 5 bases and J 4 bases; bases outside gene matches: 13. A second PCR, run for about 7 to 11 cycles, used a sample-barcoded 5' primer plus a J-beta primer mix. TCRdb reanalysed the 5' RACE reads using MiXCR and keeps one entry per CDR3 protein. Among about 1.7 million distinct CDR3 sequences listed, roughly 28% were seen once. In regard to this clonotype: Antigen specificity is unknown.

The study's findings and limits: A strong correlation between TCR beta diversity and naive T cell percentage was seen.

The chain carries TRBV7-8 and TRBJ2-3; 9 bases match TRBD1. Sequencing was done on a sample of blood. The TCR originated in a woman in her 30s in good health. The CDR3 region is CASSPAFGTGIADTQYF. The CDR3 region has the DNA TGTGCCAGCAGCCCTGCATTCGGGACAGGGATTGCAGATACGCAGTATTTT.